This T cell receptor (beta chain) comes out of a study of tumor-infiltrating lymphocytes in primary liver carcinoma. Study context: Tumors measured roughly 4.2 to 10 cm and were stage T1-T3 N0M0.

Note on this clonotype: Its antigen is not known.

Overall study results and limits: Tumors significantly exceeded blood in top-250-clone fraction (p = 0.039).

Trimming pared 10 bases from V and 3 bases from J, leaving 19 bases between. CDR1 is MDHEN and CDR2 is SYDVKM in the germline V gene. This CDR3 is built from 15 residues. Extraction also yielded germline DNA, while blood RNA was obtained from unsorted whole blood. Those patients suffered from chronic HBV infection and were treatment-naive. TCR beta cDNA was made from 450 to 600 ng total RNA with a constant-region primer. Each TCR beta library was derived from three nested multiplex PCR rounds that employed slightly modified ARM-PCR. Researchers ran the first two PCR rounds for ten to eleven cycles each with TRBV1-TRBV30 forward primers and a C-beta reverse primer. Via MiXCR, TCRdb re-called the multiplex PCR reads, giving one row per CDR3 protein. The data hold 300,000 to 350,000 distinct CDR3 sequences, with approximately 64% observed a single time.

Sequencing was carried out using peripheral blood. The V gene is TRBV28, the J gene TRBJ1-3, with unresolved D. This receptor was identified in a man aged 40-50 years with primary liver carcinoma and hepatitis B virus infection. CDR3 sequence: CANNFAGLGGNTIYF. The CDR3 DNA reads TGTGCCAACAATTTCGCGGGGTTAGGTGGAAACACCATATATTTT.